The 9 T cell receptor beta chains below were found in one sample sequenced in a study of regulatory T cells in long-lasting Graves disease. Investigators prepared the TCR beta libraries by applying iRepertoire HTBI primers and Arm-PCR of CDR3 regions. TCRdb redid the calling of the multiplex PCR reads with MiXCR, one entry per CDR3 protein. The sample carries about 540,000 distinct CDR3 sequences, 13% recorded once. This sample's time point: newly diagnosed GD, antithyroid drugs for less than 3 months. Generation of the TCR library employed RNA extracted from PBMCs. This sample also appeared in a second study, on T cells in Graves' hyperthyroidism and ophthalmopathy.

The sample here was peripheral blood mononuclear cells (PBMCs), taken at new diagnosis, from a patient treated with antithyroid drugs. All receptors come from a man aged 25 to 40 with Graves disease.

This chain links TRBV12-3 or TRBV12-4 with TRBJ2-7; a possible D gene is TRBD1 (5 bases). The CDR3 runs 20 residues. V was trimmed by 4 bases and J by 0 bases, leaving 28 bases between them. CDR3 nucleotide sequence: TGTGCCAGCAGTTCAAGAGGTGGGTCGCCTGGGGCTCACTTCTCCTACGAGCAGTACTTC. This encodes CASSSRGGSPGAHFSYEQYF.

This clonotype occurred a few times. The chain has TRBV7-9 and TRBJ2-1, with a tentative D call TRBD2 (6 bases). CDR3 length equals 15 residues. Germline V gene lookup returns CDR1 SEHNR and CDR2 FQNEAQ (reference sequence). V was trimmed by 0 bases and J by 7 bases, leaving 13 bases between them. DNA for the CDR3: TGTGCCAGCAGCTTAGCGCCGGTGGGGAGGAATGAGCAGTTCTTC. It translates to CASSLAPVGRNEQFF.

This clonotype was counted many times. CDR3 amino acids: CASSVRAAGDTEAFF. CDR3 coding DNA: TGTGCCAGCAGTGTGAGGGCAGCCGGAGACACTGAAGCTTTCTTT. The V and J genes are TRBV6-1 and TRBJ1-1; no clear D. Germline lookup yields CDR1 MNHNS and CDR2 SASEGT. The CDR3 has 15 amino acids. V dropped 4 bases and J dropped 3 bases, with 15 bases sitting between them.

This clonotype was picked up a small number of times. The rearrangement links TRBV24-1 to TRBJ1-5; D call uncertain. V shed 5 bases and J shed 4 bases, with 11 bases lying between them. CDR1 is KGHDR, CDR2 SFDVKD, per germline. The CDR3 covers 14 residues. The CDR3 bases are TGTGCCACCAGTGGAGGCAGGATAAATCAGCCCCAGCATTTT. Translating it yields CATSGGRINQPQHF.

The table lists this clonotype with many counts. The genes are TRBV20-1 and TRBJ1-2; 8 bases agree with TRBD1. Trimming took 4 bases from V and 8 from J; bases not matched to a gene: 21. The CDR3 spans 17 residues. Germline V gene data show CDR1 as DFQATT and CDR2 as SNEGSKA (reference sequence). CDR3 DNA: TGCAGTGCTACGGGCCCTCGACCGACAGGGGTGTATCGAGGCTACACCTTC. Translating it yields CSATGPRPTGVYRGYTF.

Many counts were recorded for this clonotype. The chain recombines TRBV29-1 with TRBJ2-7, with TRBD1 matching over 9 bases. With 4 bases clipped from V and 4 bases from J, the junction kept 2 bases outside the gene matches. Per the germline V gene, CDR1 is SQVTM and CDR2 is ANQGSEA. The CDR3 runs 12 residues. CDR3 loop: CSVADRGYEQYF. CDR3 coding DNA: TGCAGCGTTGCCGACAGGGGGTACGAGCAGTACTTC.

This sequence joins TRBV5-1 and TRBJ1-6; no firm D call. V was trimmed by 4 bases and J by 5 bases, leaving 13 bases between them. Germline values: CDR1 SGHRS, CDR2 YFSETQ. The CDR3 totals 15 residues. CDR3 in amino acids: CASSDGRTNNSPLHF. CDR3 DNA sequence: TGCGCCAGCAGCGACGGACGGACTAATAATTCACCCCTCCACTTT.

There are many counts of this clonotype. The chain couples TRBV7-9 to TRBJ1-2; 7 bases align to TRBD1. This CDR3 is built from 14 residues. Germline V gene sequence: CDR1 SEHNR, CDR2 FQNEAQ (reference sequence). Germline trimming cut 3 bases from V and 3 bases from J; bases unmatched to any gene: 4. CDR3 DNA sequence: TGTGCCAGCAGCTTGGGACAGCTTTACTATGGCTACACCTTC. Protein product: CASSLGQLYYGYTF.

This clonotype was picked up many times. V gene TRBV7-2 combines with J gene TRBJ2-5, with D possibly called TRBD1 or TRBD2 (6 bases each). V gave up 3 bases and J gave up 7 bases, with 21 bases separating them. The CDR3 has 16 amino acids. Germline V CDR1 and CDR2: SGHTA, FQGNSA. In nucleotides, the CDR3 is TGTGCCAGCAGCTTTATAAGGGGGGTTGTGGTGGTGACCCAGTACTTC. It encodes CASSFIRGVVVVTQYF.